These 15 T cell receptor beta chains share one sample of origin, sequenced in a study of shared clonotypes between healthy human individuals. CD8 cells classed as naive were CD45RO-negative and positively selected for CCR7, excluding terminally differentiated effector memory CD45RA+ cells. The data were produced by immunoSEQ multiplex PCR, yet TCRdb's version contains in-frame clones alone and is incomplete. The repertoire holds about 2,100,000 clones, with 90% to 95% as singletons. Source material: naive CD8+ T cells from PBMCs. The receptor source for this set is a man between 18 and 35 years old in good health. Some clones in this sample may be carry-over from other donors' samples.

The chain carries TRBV28 and TRBJ2-5; D gene ambiguous. The germline gives CDR1 MDHEN, CDR2 SYDVKM. There are 14 residues in the CDR3. V lost 4 bases, J lost 4 bases, and 13 bases lay in between. The CDR3 is CASSWLTAGETQYF. The CDR3 DNA is TGTGCCAGCAGTTGGTTAACTGCCGGAGAGACCCAGTACTTC.

The V gene is TRBV28, the J gene TRBJ2-5; D is perhaps TRBD1 (5 bases). Germline V lookup: CDR1 MDHEN, CDR2 SYDVKM. V gave up 3 bases and J gave up 2 bases, with 13 bases separating them. The CDR3 loop spans 15 amino acids. CDR3 sequence reads: CASSFKTAQQETQYF. The CDR3 nucleotides are TGTGCCAGCAGTTTTAAGACAGCCCAACAAGAGACCCAGTACTTC.

V and J are TRBV9 and TRBJ2-2, with no clear D. Trimming stripped 0 bases from V and 6 bases from J, with 18 bases between. The CDR3 is made up of 17 amino acids. Germline CDR1 reads SGDLS; CDR2 reads YYNGEE. As DNA, the CDR3 is TGTGCCAGCAGCGTAGGTCCCTCGTTTCCGTCGGCCGGGGAGCTGTTTTTT. Amino acids: CASSVGPSFPSAGELFF.

This rearrangement joins TRBV7-9 to TRBJ2-7, with 8 positions matching TRBD1. Germline CDR1 reads SEHNR; CDR2 reads FQNEAQ (reference sequence). Unmatched junction bases numbered 20, after V lost 3 bases and J lost 4 bases. The CDR3 consists of 19 residues. This chain's CDR3 is CASSLGTGGSPLVVYEQYF. In DNA, the CDR3 is TGTGCCAGCAGCTTGGGAACAGGGGGTAGCCCATTGGTGGTTTACGAGCAGTACTTC.

The genes are TRBV30 and TRBJ2-7; D is possibly TRBD2 (6 bases). Germline CDR1 and CDR2: GTSNPN and SVGIG (reference sequence). Trimming removed 1 base at V and 0 bases at J, with 7 bases between. CDR3 size: 13 residues. The CDR3 loop is CAWSGDFSYEQYF. The CDR3, as DNA: TGTGCCTGGAGTGGGGACTTCTCCTACGAGCAGTACTTC.

V and J are TRBV27 and TRBJ2-1; 9 bases fit TRBD2. CDR3 length: 15 residues. Germline V gene lookup returns CDR1 MNHEY and CDR2 SMNVEV (reference sequence). The trim removed 6 bases at V and 8 bases at J, leaving 11 bases unmatched. The CDR3 is CASSPRASGIYEQFF. The CDR3 DNA reads TGTGCCAGCAGCCCCAGGGCTAGCGGGATCTATGAGCAGTTCTTC.

The chain combines TRBV21-1 with TRBJ2-7; the DNA was not compared with TRBD1, the D call given in the table. TRBV21-1 is listed as a pseudogene. This CDR3 has 17 amino acids. In DNA form, the CDR3 reads TGTGCCAGCAGCAAAACCCAACTACAGGGTTCAGCCTACGAGCAGTACTTC. Its translation is CASSKTQLQGSAYEQYF.

The chain carries TRBV28 and TRBJ1-4, with D perhaps TRBD1 (5 bases). There are 14 residues in the CDR3. Trimming removed 4 bases from V and 3 bases from J, with 9 bases in between. Germline CDR1 and CDR2: MDHEN and SYDVKM. The CDR3 loop is CASSSTGANEKLFF. The CDR3 nucleotides are TGTGCCAGCAGTTCCACAGGTGCTAATGAAAAACTGTTTTTT. The full variable domain, with the rest looked up from reference TRBV28 and TRBJ1-4, is DVKVTQSSRYLVKRTGEKVFLECVQDMDHENMFWYRQDPGLGLRLIYFSYDVKMKEKGDIPEGYSVSREKKERFSLILESASTNQTSMYLCASSSTGANEKLFFGSGTQLSVL.

This chain links TRBV13 with TRBJ2-7, with a possible D match to TRBD2 (6 bases). Trimming left V 10 bases short and J 1 base short, with 14 bases between. The CDR3 totals 13 residues. Per germline, CDR1 PRHDT and CDR2 FYEKMQ (reference sequence). The DNA for the CDR3 is TGTGCCACCTCCCCTGCGGGGTCCTACGAGCAGTACTTC. Its protein product is CATSPAGSYEQYF.

The chain joins TRBV7-8 to TRBJ2-7, with TRBD2 matching over 8 bases. The CDR3 runs 14 residues. Trimming took 4 bases from V and 4 from J; bases not matched to a gene: 6. The V gene's germline CDR1 is SGHVS and CDR2 FQNEAQ. CDR3 sequence: CASSYGPGGYEQYF. CDR3 DNA sequence: TGTGCCAGCAGCTACGGCCCGGGGGGGTACGAGCAGTACTTC. Full variable domain (rest looked up from reference TRBV7-8 and TRBJ2-7): GAGVSQSPRYKVAKRGQDVALRCDPISGHVSLFWYQQALGQGPEFLTYFQNEAQLDKSGLPSDRFFAERPEGSVSTLKIQRTQQEDSAVYLCASSYGPGGYEQYFGPGTRLTVT.

This chain connects TRBV5-1 to TRBJ1-1; weak D call: TRBD1 (5 bases). From germline, CDR1 is SGHRS and CDR2 YFSETQ. Trimming pared 0 bases from V and 3 bases from J, leaving 18 bases between. The CDR3 consists of 17 residues. The CDR3: CASSLEVQGIGYTEAFF. CDR3 nucleotides: TGCGCCAGCAGCTTGGAGGTCCAGGGAATAGGGTACACTGAAGCTTTCTTT. The full variable domain, completed using reference TRBV5-1 and TRBJ1-1, is KAGVTQTPRYLIKTRGQQVTLSCSPISGHRSVSWYQQTPGQGLQFLFEYFSETQRNKGNFPGRFSGRQFSNSRSEMNVSTLELGDSALYLCASSLEVQGIGYTEAFFGQGTRLTVV.

The chain is built from TRBV4-1 and TRBJ2-5; D is unclear. Trimming pared 4 bases from V and 2 bases from J, leaving 11 bases between. CDR1 and CDR2 from the germline V gene are MGHRA and YSYEKL. This CDR3 has 14 amino acids. The DNA for the CDR3 is TGCGCCAGCAGCCCCGTTGGGATACAAGAGACCCAGTACTTC. Its translation is CASSPVGIQETQYF.

As for this clone: Different DNA sequences within this sample yield the same CDR3. The V and J genes are TRBV5-1 and TRBJ1-2; D unclear. The V end lost 4 bases, the J end lost 6 bases, and 10 bases lay between the germline ends. The CDR3 runs to 12 residues. Germline values: CDR1 SGHRS, CDR2 YFSETQ. The CDR3 spells CASSRGRDGYTF. The CDR3 nucleotides read TGCGCCAGCAGCCGAGGGCGAGATGGCTACACCTTC. The full variable domain, in which reference TRBV5-1 and TRBJ1-2 provide the parts outside the CDR3, is KAGVTQTPRYLIKTRGQQVTLSCSPISGHRSVSWYQQTPGQGLQFLFEYFSETQRNKGNFPGRFSGRQFSNSRSEMNVSTLELGDSALYLCASSRGRDGYTFGSGTRLTVV.

The chain uses TRBV27 and TRBJ2-7, with TRBD1 identical over 9 bases. Germline loops: CDR1 MNHEY, CDR2 SMNVEV (reference sequence). CDR3 size: 16 residues. Unmatched junction bases numbered 13, after V lost 5 bases and J lost 5 bases. Here the CDR3 reads CASSPIEWTGVNEQYF. Here the CDR3 DNA reads TGTGCCAGCAGTCCCATCGAATGGACAGGGGTAAACGAGCAGTACTTC.

The gene calls are TRBV7-3 and TRBJ2-1, with 13 nucleotides matching TRBD2. The V segment lost 5 bases and the J segment 10 bases; nucleotides outside the gene matches: 11. The CDR3 covers 16 residues. Germline-derived CDR1 and CDR2 are SGHTA and FQGTGA. The CDR3 bases are TGTGCCAGCAGCCCTCGACTAGCGGGGGGATTCGGCGAGCAGTTCTTC. It codes for CASSPRLAGGFGEQFF.